These 4 T cell receptor beta chains share one sample of origin, sequenced in a study of blood T cell repertoires in COVID-19. Assay: immunoSEQ multiplex PCR; the TCRdb copy retains only in-frame clones and omits some. The table has 97,000 or so clones, roughly four fifths seen once. Material: peripheral blood. Every receptor here comes from a man aged 40-50 years with active or convalescent COVID-19.

The chain has TRBV6-5 and TRBJ2-1; 12 bases map to TRBD2. V trimming: 6 bases; J trimming: 5 bases; junction bases outside the gene matches: 5. This CDR3 region has 15 residues. In germline, CDR1 is MNHEY, CDR2 SVGAGI. Here the CDR3 DNA reads TGTGCCAGCAGGACTAGCGGGGGCCTTAACAATGAGCAGTTCTTC. Translation: CASRTSGGLNNEQFF.

J is TRBJ1-1 and V is TRBV5-6; 7 bases agree with TRBD1. The germline V gene encodes CDR1 SGHDT and CDR2 YYEEEE. With 2 bases clipped from V and 6 bases from J, the junction kept 4 bases outside the gene matches. CDR3 size: 13 residues. As DNA, the CDR3 is TGTGCCAGCAGCTTCTCACAGGGGCCTGAAGCTTTCTTT. It translates to CASSFSQGPEAFF.

The rearrangement uses TRBV27 and TRBJ2-7, with D maybe TRBD1 (5 bases). CDR3 length equals 14 residues. CDR1 and CDR2 (germline): MNHEY, SMNVEV (reference sequence). Deletions cut 4 bases from V and 0 bases from J, with 10 bases between. CDR3 protein: CASSSHDSSYEQYF. The CDR3 DNA reads as TGTGCCAGCAGTTCCCATGACAGCTCCTACGAGCAGTACTTC.

CDR3 DNA sequence: TGTGCCAGCAGCACCCGGACAGGGCCCGAGCAGTACTTC. Amino acids: CASSTRTGPEQYF. The rearrangement joins TRBV7-2 to TRBJ2-7; TRBD1 agrees at 8 bases. The V segment lost 5 bases and the J segment 6 bases; nucleotides outside the gene matches: 6. The CDR3 is 13 amino acids. Germline assignment: CDR1 SGHTA and CDR2 FQGNSA.